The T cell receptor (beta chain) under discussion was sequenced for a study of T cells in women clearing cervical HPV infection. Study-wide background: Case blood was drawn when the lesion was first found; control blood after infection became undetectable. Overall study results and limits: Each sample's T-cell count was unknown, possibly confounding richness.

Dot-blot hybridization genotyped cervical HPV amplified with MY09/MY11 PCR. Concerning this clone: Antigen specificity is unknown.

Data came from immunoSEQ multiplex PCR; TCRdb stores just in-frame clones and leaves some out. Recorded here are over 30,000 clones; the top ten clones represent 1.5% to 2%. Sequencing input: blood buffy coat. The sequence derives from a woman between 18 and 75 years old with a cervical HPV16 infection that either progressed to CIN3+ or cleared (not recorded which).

The CDR3 DNA, read in part, is TGTGCCAGCAGCTTAACGAGGAGGGACGAG. Encoded protein: CASSLTRRDE. The whole CDR3 protein is CASSLTRRDEQYF. The V gene is TRBV7-3, the J gene TRBJ2-7; tentatively, D is TRBD2 (6 bases). Sequencing ends 3 residues short of the CDR3 end; the germline J gene provides the rest. Trimming removed 0 bases at V and 5 bases at J, with 8 bases between. This CDR3 comprises 13 residues. Per germline, CDR1 SGHTA and CDR2 FQGTGA. The entire variable domain, with the rest obtained from reference TRBV7-3 and TRBJ2-7, is as follows: GAGVSQTPSNKVTEKGKYVELRCDPISGHTALYWYRQSLGQGPEFLIYFQGTGAADDSGLPNDRFFAVRPEGSVSTLKIQRTERGDSAVYLCASSLTRRDEQYFGPGTRLTVT.